Listed below are T cell receptor beta chains from one sample, sequenced in a study of T-cell reconstitution after alpha-beta-depleted transplantation in children. One entry per CDR3 protein, called by TCRdb with MiXCR from the PCR reads. The sample lists 100,000 or so distinct CDR3 sequences, 4.5% to 7.5% occurring once. The sample was PBMCs, mostly from graft donor cells, taken 60 days after TCRalphabeta/CD19-depleted stem cell transplant. The receptors stem from a female patient aged 2-9 years who had a stem cell transplant for Fanconi anemia, so the T cells may come from the graft donor. The CDR3 runs from the conserved cysteine through the conserved F or W. A D gene is named only where the DNA matches it firmly. For some rows the clone size is stated as once, few or many, or as a class when expanded; others skip it.

j_call: TRBJ2-2
clone_size: many
v_call: TRBV10-3
d_call: TRBD2
cdr3_nt: TGTGCCATTTCTAGCGGGAGAAGCTCCGGGGAGCTGTTTTTT
cdr3_aa: CAISSGRSSGELFF

j_call: TRBJ2-5
clone_size: many
v_call: TRBV3-1
d_call: TRBD2
cdr3_nt: TGTGCCAGCAGCCAACTTCTAGCGGGGGGCGGAGAGACCCAGTACTTC
cdr3_aa: CASSQLLAGGGETQYF

j_call: TRBJ2-1
clone_size: .
v_call: TRBV15
d_call: .
cdr3_nt: TGTGCCACCAGCAGATCTGGACTGGCCTACAATGAGCAGTTCTTC
cdr3_aa: CATSRSGLAYNEQFF

j_call: TRBJ2-1
clone_size: .
v_call: TRBV30
d_call: .
cdr3_nt: TGTGCCTGGAGTGTAGACCCGCCGGGCAATGAGCAGTTCTTC
cdr3_aa: CAWSVDPPGNEQFF

j_call: TRBJ2-2
clone_size: .
v_call: TRBV18
d_call: TRBD2
cdr3_nt: TGTGCCAGCTCACCGACGAGCGGGGCGAACACCGGGGAGCTGTTTTTT
cdr3_aa: CASSPTSGANTGELFF

j_call: TRBJ2-7
clone_size: medium-sized
v_call: TRBV4-1
d_call: TRBD1
cdr3_nt: TGCGCCAGCAGCCAAGAGACAGGGTTAGTCTACTACGAGCAGTACTTC
cdr3_aa: CASSQETGLVYYEQYF

j_call: TRBJ2-3
clone_size: many
v_call: TRBV5-1
d_call: .
cdr3_nt: TGCGCCAGCAGCTTGGCCTCCCCCCCCACAGATACGCAGTATTTT
cdr3_aa: CASSLASPPTDTQYF

j_call: TRBJ2-7
clone_size: .
v_call: TRBV20-1
d_call: .
cdr3_nt: TGCAGTGCTAGAGATTGGCAGGGAAACCCCTACGAGCAGTACTTC
cdr3_aa: CSARDWQGNPYEQYF

j_call: TRBJ1-3
clone_size: few
v_call: TRBV11-2
d_call: TRBD1
cdr3_nt: TGTGCCAGCAGCTGGACAGGGGCTGGAAACACCATATATTTT
cdr3_aa: CASSWTGAGNTIYF

j_call: TRBJ2-7
clone_size: many
v_call: TRBV5-1
d_call: TRBD1
cdr3_nt: TGCGCCAGCAGCCCGGGACAGTTCTACGAGCAGTACTTC
cdr3_aa: CASSPGQFYEQYF

j_call: TRBJ2-1
clone_size: many
v_call: TRBV29-1
d_call: .
cdr3_nt: TGCAGCGGCAACTACGACTCCTACAATGAGCAGTTCTTC
cdr3_aa: CSGNYDSYNEQFF

j_call: TRBJ1-2
clone_size: few
v_call: TRBV2
d_call: .
cdr3_nt: TGTGCCAGCAGGCGGGTTTCTTGGGGGGCGCCTTTTAACTATGGCTACACCTTC
cdr3_aa: CASRRVSWGAPFNYGYTF

j_call: TRBJ2-7
clone_size: many
v_call: TRBV5-1
d_call: TRBD1
cdr3_nt: TGCGCCAGCAGCTTAAGACCGGGACAGGGGTCCTACGAGCAGTACTTC
cdr3_aa: CASSLRPGQGSYEQYF

j_call: TRBJ2-1
clone_size: few
v_call: TRBV7-8
d_call: .
cdr3_nt: TGTGCCAGCAGCTTAGTGGGACCCCCGGCGGATGAGCAGTTCTTC
cdr3_aa: CASSLVGPPADEQFF

j_call: TRBJ2-7
clone_size: many
v_call: TRBV7-8
d_call: TRBD1
cdr3_nt: TGTGCCAGCAGCTTAGAACGGGACAGGGGGAGTGAGCAGTACTTC
cdr3_aa: CASSLERDRGSEQYF

j_call: TRBJ2-1
clone_size: many
v_call: TRBV25-1
d_call: .
cdr3_nt: TGTGCCAGCAGTGAGGGGTCCCTCTCCTACAATGAGCAGTTCTTC
cdr3_aa: CASSEGSLSYNEQFF

j_call: TRBJ2-5
clone_size: many
v_call: TRBV9
d_call: .
cdr3_nt: TGTGCCAGCAGCCCCGGGGGGCGGGAGACCCAGTACTTC
cdr3_aa: CASSPGGRETQYF

j_call: TRBJ1-5
clone_size: many
v_call: TRBV5-1
d_call: .
cdr3_nt: TGCGCCAGCAGCTTAGGTACAGGGATCGGGCAGCCCCAGCATTTT
cdr3_aa: CASSLGTGIGQPQHF

j_call: TRBJ2-5
clone_size: many
v_call: TRBV20-1
d_call: .
cdr3_nt: TGCAGTGCTAGACCAGTAGAGACCCAGTACTTC
cdr3_aa: CSARPVETQYF

j_call: TRBJ2-7
clone_size: .
v_call: TRBV18
d_call: TRBD2
cdr3_nt: TGTGCCAGCTCGCCGGGGACTAGCGGGGGGTCCCTCTACGAGCAGTACTTC
cdr3_aa: CASSPGTSGGSLYEQYF

j_call: TRBJ2-5
clone_size: many
v_call: TRBV6-5
d_call: .
cdr3_nt: TGTGCCAGCAGTTACTCGGCCGTTACGACGGAGACCCAGTACTTC
cdr3_aa: CASSYSAVTTETQYF

j_call: TRBJ1-2
clone_size: many
v_call: TRBV29-1
d_call: .
cdr3_nt: TGCAGCGTTGCTAAAGCAGGGAAGGTCTATGGCTACACCTTC
cdr3_aa: CSVAKAGKVYGYTF

j_call: TRBJ2-5
clone_size: many
v_call: TRBV29-1
d_call: .
cdr3_nt: TGCAGCGTTGAAGTCATGGATTTTGGGGAGACCCAGTACTTC
cdr3_aa: CSVEVMDFGETQYF

j_call: TRBJ2-3
clone_size: many
v_call: TRBV2
d_call: .
cdr3_nt: TGTGCCAGCACTACCGGACAGTTGATCACAGATACGCAGTATTTT
cdr3_aa: CASTTGQLITDTQYF

j_call: TRBJ2-7
clone_size: few
v_call: TRBV12-3/TRBV12-4
d_call: TRBD2
cdr3_nt: TGTGCCAGCAGTTTCTTTCCCCATCGGGAGGATAGCTACGAGCAGTACTTC
cdr3_aa: CASSFFPHREDSYEQYF

j_call: TRBJ2-7
clone_size: many
v_call: TRBV7-9
d_call: .
cdr3_nt: TGTGCCAGCAGCCGGGACGGGGCTTCCTACGAGCAGTACTTC
cdr3_aa: CASSRDGASYEQYF

j_call: TRBJ2-5
clone_size: many
v_call: TRBV5-8
d_call: TRBD1
cdr3_nt: TGTGCCAGCAGCTTGTGGGGACAGGGGGGAAATCAAGAGACCCAGTACTTC
cdr3_aa: CASSLWGQGGNQETQYF

j_call: TRBJ2-3
clone_size: many
v_call: TRBV7-9
d_call: TRBD2
cdr3_nt: TGTGCCAGCCGAAGAGTTAGCGGGAGAGGCACAGATACGCAGTATTTT
cdr3_aa: CASRRVSGRGTDTQYF

j_call: TRBJ1-4
clone_size: many
v_call: TRBV7-9
d_call: .
cdr3_nt: TGTGCCAGCAGCTTTCTGGGGTTGGAAAAACTGTTTTTT
cdr3_aa: CASSFLGLEKLFF

j_call: TRBJ2-5
clone_size: few
v_call: TRBV29-1
d_call: TRBD1
cdr3_nt: TGCAGCGTTGAAGGGACAGGGGCAGAGACCCAGTACTTC
cdr3_aa: CSVEGTGAETQYF

j_call: TRBJ1-5
clone_size: many
v_call: TRBV20-1
d_call: .
cdr3_nt: TGCAGTGCTAGAGATTCTGGAGGGCCCGGGAGGTTCAATCAGCCCCAGCATTTT
cdr3_aa: CSARDSGGPGRFNQPQHF

j_call: TRBJ2-5
clone_size: few
v_call: TRBV5-4
d_call: .
cdr3_nt: TGTGCCAGCAGTTGGGGGGAGACCCAGTACTTC
cdr3_aa: CASSWGETQYF

j_call: TRBJ2-7
clone_size: many
v_call: TRBV20-1
d_call: TRBD1
cdr3_nt: TGCAGTGCTAGAGTCGGGACAGGGACCTACGAGCAGTACTTC
cdr3_aa: CSARVGTGTYEQYF

j_call: TRBJ1-4
clone_size: few
v_call: TRBV5-1
d_call: .
cdr3_nt: TGCGCCAGCAGCTTGGGAGTTTCGGGGGCGAATGAAAAACTGTTTTTT
cdr3_aa: CASSLGVSGANEKLFF

j_call: TRBJ2-5
clone_size: few
v_call: TRBV7-2
d_call: TRBD2
cdr3_nt: TGTGCCAGCAGCCTCGCTTCTAGCGGGGTTCAAGAGACCCAGTACTTC
cdr3_aa: CASSLASSGVQETQYF

j_call: TRBJ1-5
clone_size: many
v_call: TRBV12-3/TRBV12-4
d_call: .
cdr3_nt: TGTGCCAGCAGTTTGCCCGGCAATCAGCCCCAGCATTTT
cdr3_aa: CASSLPGNQPQHF

j_call: TRBJ2-7
clone_size: few
v_call: TRBV18
d_call: .
cdr3_nt: TGTGCCAGCTCACCTTCCGCCCCCTTGTCGGGCAACTACGAGCAGTACTTC
cdr3_aa: CASSPSAPLSGNYEQYF

j_call: TRBJ2-2
clone_size: many
v_call: TRBV29-1
d_call: .
cdr3_nt: TGCAGCGTGGCGAAAAAGGGTACCGGGGAGCTGTTTTTT
cdr3_aa: CSVAKKGTGELFF

j_call: TRBJ2-5
clone_size: many
v_call: TRBV28
d_call: .
cdr3_nt: TGTGCCAGCAGTTTAAACGTTGACCAACAAGAGACCCAGTACTTC
cdr3_aa: CASSLNVDQQETQYF

j_call: TRBJ2-1
clone_size: .
v_call: TRBV29-1
d_call: .
cdr3_nt: TGCAGCGTGAACCATGGGAGCTCCTACAATGAGCAGTTCTTC
cdr3_aa: CSVNHGSSYNEQFF

j_call: TRBJ2-1
clone_size: .
v_call: TRBV2
d_call: TRBD1
cdr3_nt: TGTGCCACCCTCGGACAGGGGGCCTACAATGAGCAGTTCTTC
cdr3_aa: CATLGQGAYNEQFF

j_call: TRBJ2-7
clone_size: many
v_call: TRBV5-1
d_call: TRBD2
cdr3_nt: TGCGCCAGCAGCCTGGGGGGACTAGCGGGATCCGAGCAGTACTTC
cdr3_aa: CASSLGGLAGSEQYF

j_call: TRBJ2-7
clone_size: many
v_call: TRBV7-9
d_call: TRBD1
cdr3_nt: TGTGCCAGCAGCGTAGACAGGGGGCGCGTGCAGTACTTC
cdr3_aa: CASSVDRGRVQYF

j_call: TRBJ2-1
clone_size: many
v_call: TRBV15
d_call: TRBD2
cdr3_nt: TGTGCCACCAGCAGTCTACTAGCGGACCAAAACAATGAGCAGTTCTTC
cdr3_aa: CATSSLLADQNNEQFF

j_call: TRBJ2-5
clone_size: .
v_call: TRBV7-3
d_call: TRBD1
cdr3_nt: TGTGCCAGCAGCTTAGGTCGACAGGGGGGGGGAGAGACCCAGTACTTC
cdr3_aa: CASSLGRQGGGETQYF